This T cell receptor beta chain was profiled in a study of molecular identifiers for immune sequencing clone quantification. Study summary: Replicates involved a five-way split of RNA from approximately 20,000 or 98,000 naive CD8 cells, with sequencing of four. Study-wide results and caveats: Highly expanded clone sizes could be underestimated by identical TCR molecules that share a barcode.

Ten or more counts support this clonotype. Its antigen remains unidentified. TCRdb analysed the PCR reads with MiXCR anew, one entry per CDR3 protein. The table has some 66,000 distinct CDR3 sequences, about 20% seen once. Sorting was used to obtain naive CD8 T cells (CD8+CD4-CCR7+CD45RA+). The CDR3 covers 15 residues. Trimming removed 4 bases from V and 2 bases from J; junction bases left unmatched: 6. Germline V gives CDR1 SGHTA, CDR2 FQGNSA. The rearrangement links TRBV7-2 to TRBJ2-7, with TRBD2 matching over 9 bases. The sequence came from a human donor in good health. Some libraries in this study had Jurkat cell RNA spiked in. The sample consisted of naive CD8+ T cells from blood, with Jurkat cell RNA spiked in. Sample subset: FACS-sorted CD8+CD4-CCR7+CD45RA+ naive T cells. CDR3 region: CASSSYLAGAYEQYF. The CDR3 coding sequence is TGTGCCAGCAGCTCGTACTTAGCGGGAGCCTACGAGCAGTACTTC.